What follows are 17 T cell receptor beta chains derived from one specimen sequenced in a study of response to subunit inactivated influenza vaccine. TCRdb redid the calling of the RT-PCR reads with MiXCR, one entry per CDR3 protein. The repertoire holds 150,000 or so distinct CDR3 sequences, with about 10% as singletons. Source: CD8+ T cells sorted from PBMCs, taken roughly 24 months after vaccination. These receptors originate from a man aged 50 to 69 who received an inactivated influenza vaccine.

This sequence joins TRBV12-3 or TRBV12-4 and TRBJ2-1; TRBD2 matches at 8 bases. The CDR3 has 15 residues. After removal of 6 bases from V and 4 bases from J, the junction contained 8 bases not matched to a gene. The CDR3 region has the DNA TGTGCCAGCAGGCCTCGGGGGGGCATTTACAATGAGCAGTTCTTC. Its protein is CASRPRGGIYNEQFF.

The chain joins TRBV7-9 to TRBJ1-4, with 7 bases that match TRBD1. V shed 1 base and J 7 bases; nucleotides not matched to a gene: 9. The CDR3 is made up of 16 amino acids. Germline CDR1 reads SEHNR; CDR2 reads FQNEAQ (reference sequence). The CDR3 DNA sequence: TGTGCCAGCAGCTTAGTTTTCCAGAGGACAGGTGAAAAACTGTTTTTT. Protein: CASSLVFQRTGEKLFF.

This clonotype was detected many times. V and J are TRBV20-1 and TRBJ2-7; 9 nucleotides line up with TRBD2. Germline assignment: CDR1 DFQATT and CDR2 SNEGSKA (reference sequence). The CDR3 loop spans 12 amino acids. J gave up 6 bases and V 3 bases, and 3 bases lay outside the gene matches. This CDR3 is CSARSSGSEQYF. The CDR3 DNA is TGCAGTGCTAGGAGTAGCGGGAGCGAGCAGTACTTC.

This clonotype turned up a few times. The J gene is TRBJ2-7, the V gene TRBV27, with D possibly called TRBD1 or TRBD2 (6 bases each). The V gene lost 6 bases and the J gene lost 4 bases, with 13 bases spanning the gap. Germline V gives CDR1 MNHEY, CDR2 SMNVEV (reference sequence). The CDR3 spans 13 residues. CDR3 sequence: CASRKGGIYEQYF. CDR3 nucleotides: TGTGCCAGCAGAAAAGGGGGGATATACGAGCAGTACTTC.

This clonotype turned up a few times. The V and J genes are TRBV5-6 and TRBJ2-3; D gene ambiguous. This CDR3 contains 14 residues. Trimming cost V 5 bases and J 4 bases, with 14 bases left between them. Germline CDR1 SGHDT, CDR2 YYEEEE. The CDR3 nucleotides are TGTGCCAGCAGTCGCCGGGCAGAGGCAGATACGCAGTATTTT. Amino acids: CASSRRAEADTQYF.

The CDR3: CASRPTGTETQYF. In nucleotides, the CDR3 is TGTGCCAGCAGACCGACAGGGACAGAGACCCAGTACTTC. The gene calls are TRBV27 and TRBJ2-5; TRBD1 aligns across 7 bases. CDR1 and CDR2 from the germline V gene are MNHEY and SMNVEV (reference sequence). The CDR3 has 13 amino acids. Trimming cost V 6 bases and J 4 bases; bases outside gene matches: 5.

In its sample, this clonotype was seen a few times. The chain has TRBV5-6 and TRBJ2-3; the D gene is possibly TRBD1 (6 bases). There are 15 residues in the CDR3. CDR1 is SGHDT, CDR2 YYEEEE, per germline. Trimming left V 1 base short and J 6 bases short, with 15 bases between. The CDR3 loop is CASSLWNREMDTQYF. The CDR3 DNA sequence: TGTGCCAGCAGCTTGTGGAACAGGGAGATGGATACGCAGTATTTT.

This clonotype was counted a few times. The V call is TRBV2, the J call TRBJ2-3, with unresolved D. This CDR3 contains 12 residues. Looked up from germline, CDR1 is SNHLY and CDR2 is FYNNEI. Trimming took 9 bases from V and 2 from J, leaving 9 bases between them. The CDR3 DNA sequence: TGTGCCAGAAGAAGTTACACAGATACGCAGTATTTT. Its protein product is CARRSYTDTQYF.

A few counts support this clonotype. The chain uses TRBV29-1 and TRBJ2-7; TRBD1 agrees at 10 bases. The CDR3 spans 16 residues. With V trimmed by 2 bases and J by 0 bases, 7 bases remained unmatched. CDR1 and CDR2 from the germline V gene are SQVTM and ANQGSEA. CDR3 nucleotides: TGCAGCGTTGAAATTGACAGGGGGCCGAGCTCCTACGAGCAGTACTTC. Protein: CSVEIDRGPSSYEQYF.

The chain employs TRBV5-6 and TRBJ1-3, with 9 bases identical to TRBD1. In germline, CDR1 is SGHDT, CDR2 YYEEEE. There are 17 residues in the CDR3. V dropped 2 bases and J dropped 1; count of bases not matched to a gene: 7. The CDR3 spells CASSFGTGIGSGNTIYF. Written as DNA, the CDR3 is TGTGCCAGCAGCTTTGGGACAGGGATAGGGTCTGGAAACACCATATATTTT.

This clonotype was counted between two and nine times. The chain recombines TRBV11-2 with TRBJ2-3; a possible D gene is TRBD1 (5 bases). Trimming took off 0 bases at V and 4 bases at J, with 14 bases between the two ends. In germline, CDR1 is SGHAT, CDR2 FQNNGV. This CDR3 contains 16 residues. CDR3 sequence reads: CASSLDPAGLADTQYF. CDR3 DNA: TGTGCCAGCAGCTTAGATCCGGCAGGGTTGGCAGATACGCAGTATTTT.

CDR3 coding DNA: TGCGCCAGCAGCTTGGTCTACCAAAGCCCCCACGAGCAGTACTTC. Amino acids: CASSLVYQSPHEQYF. The chain combines TRBV5-1 with TRBJ2-7; D is unresolved. V lost 0 bases and J lost 5, with 15 bases in between. The germline V gene encodes CDR1 SGHRS and CDR2 YFSETQ. The CDR3 covers 15 residues.

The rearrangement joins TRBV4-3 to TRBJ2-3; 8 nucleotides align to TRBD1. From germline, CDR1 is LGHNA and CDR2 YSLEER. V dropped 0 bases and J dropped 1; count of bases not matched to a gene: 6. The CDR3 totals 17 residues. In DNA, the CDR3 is TGCGCCAGCAGCCAAGAACAGGGGGAATACCGCACAGATACGCAGTATTTT. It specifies CASSQEQGEYRTDTQYF.

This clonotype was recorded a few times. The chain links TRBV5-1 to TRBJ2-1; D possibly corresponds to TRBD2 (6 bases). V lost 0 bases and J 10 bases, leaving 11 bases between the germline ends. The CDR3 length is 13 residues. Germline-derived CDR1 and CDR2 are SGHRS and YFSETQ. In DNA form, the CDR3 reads TGCGCCAGCAGCTTGGGAGCGGACTACGAGCAGTTCTTC. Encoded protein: CASSLGADYEQFF.

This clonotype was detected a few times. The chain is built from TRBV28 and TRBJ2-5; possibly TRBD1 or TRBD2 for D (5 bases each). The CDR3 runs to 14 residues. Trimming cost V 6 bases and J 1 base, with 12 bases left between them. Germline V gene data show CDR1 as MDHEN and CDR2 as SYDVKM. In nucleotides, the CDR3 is TGTGCCAGCAGACGGGGACGGATCCAAGAGACCCAGTACTTC. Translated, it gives CASRRGRIQETQYF.

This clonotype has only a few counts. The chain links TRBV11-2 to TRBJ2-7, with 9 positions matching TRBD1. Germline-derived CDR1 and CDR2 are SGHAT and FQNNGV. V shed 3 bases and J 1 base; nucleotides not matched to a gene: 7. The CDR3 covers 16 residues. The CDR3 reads CASSFWDREGSYEQYF. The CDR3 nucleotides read TGTGCCAGCAGCTTCTGGGACAGGGAGGGTTCCTACGAGCAGTACTTC.

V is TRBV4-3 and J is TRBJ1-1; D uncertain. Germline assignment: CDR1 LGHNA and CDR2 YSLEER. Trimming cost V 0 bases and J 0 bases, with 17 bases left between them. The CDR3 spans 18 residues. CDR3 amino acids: CASSQDLVAKGLNTEAFF. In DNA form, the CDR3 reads TGCGCCAGCAGCCAAGACCTGGTCGCTAAGGGTCTGAACACTGAAGCTTTCTTT.